The 29 T cell receptor beta chains given below trace back to one sample, sequenced in a study of beta chain features in type 1 diabetes. The sequenced template was cDNA made from the entire isolated RNA. The data were produced by immunoSEQ multiplex PCR, yet TCRdb's version contains in-frame clones alone and is incomplete. This table has some 500,000 clones, 10% to 12% appearing once. Sequenced sample: naive CD4+ T cells from blood. These TCRs come from a woman aged 18-29 years in good health.

The table lists this clone with a few counts. The rearrangement joins TRBV23-1 to TRBJ2-1; TRBD2 matches at 13 bases. TRBV23-1 is an ORF, with its function uncertain. With V trimmed by 8 bases and J by 1 base, 8 bases remained unmatched. The CDR3 runs to 17 residues. Here the CDR3 reads CASCPGTSGESYNEQFF. DNA for the CDR3: TGCGCCAGCTGCCCCGGGACTAGCGGGGAATCCTACAATGAGCAGTTCTTC.

The gene calls are TRBV2 and TRBJ1-1; D is undetermined. The CDR3 contains 11 residues. Germline V gene sequence: CDR1 SNHLY, CDR2 FYNNEI. This chain's CDR3 is CAGKGHTEAFF. CDR3 DNA sequence: TGTGCGGGGAAAGGGCACACTGAAGCTTTCTTT.

There are a few counts of this clone. V usage is TRBV5-1 and J usage is TRBJ1-6; TRBD1 might be the D (6 bases). The length of the CDR3 is 16 residues. CDR1 and CDR2 from the germline V gene are SGHRS and YFSETQ. Trimming removed 4 bases at V and 7 bases at J, with 18 bases between. CDR3 DNA: TGCGCCAGCAGCCGTCTAGTGGGGGCGCAAAATTCACCCCTCCACTTT. As protein: CASSRLVGAQNSPLHF.

The V gene is TRBV5-1, the J gene TRBJ2-1, with a possible D match to TRBD2 (6 bases). Germline CDR1 and CDR2: SGHRS and YFSETQ. Trimming removed 5 bases from V and 5 bases from J, with 17 bases in between. This CDR3 contains 15 residues. The DNA of the CDR3 is TGCGCCAGCAGACCGATGGGAGGAATCGACAATGAGCAGTTCTTC. Translating gives CASRPMGGIDNEQFF.

The chain is built from TRBV2 and TRBJ2-3; 7 bases fit TRBD1. The CDR3 extends over 12 amino acids. V lost 11 bases to trimming and J lost 2 bases; unmatched junction nucleotides: 4. Germline V lookup: CDR1 SNHLY, CDR2 FYNNEI. The DNA of the CDR3 is TGTGCCGGGGGACAGTTCACAGATACGCAGTATTTT. Its translation is CAGGQFTDTQYF.

This clone showed up just a few times. Other DNA sequences in this specimen translate into the identical CDR3. V and J are TRBV7-2 and TRBJ1-2, with D possibly TRBD1 on 6 matching bases. V was clipped by 3 bases and J by 4 bases, with 6 bases between them. The CDR3 totals 12 residues. Germline assignment: CDR1 SGHTA and CDR2 FQGNSA. CDR3 nucleotides: TGTGCCAGCAGCTTGACAGGCTATGGCTACACCTTC. Its protein is CASSLTGYGYTF.

The chain couples TRBV4-3 to TRBJ2-3; 7 positions match TRBD1. V lost 0 bases to trimming and J lost 2 bases; unmatched junction nucleotides: 8. Germline values: CDR1 LGHNA, CDR2 YSLEER. The length of the CDR3 is 17 residues. CDR3: CASSQEWGTDYTDTQYF. The CDR3 region has the DNA TGCGCCAGCAGCCAAGAATGGGGGACAGACTACACAGATACGCAGTATTTT.

This clone was counted only a few times. The chain couples TRBV5-4 to TRBJ1-3, with D possibly matching TRBD1 (5 bases). CDR1 is SGHNT, CDR2 YYREEE, per germline (reference sequence). The CDR3 sequence is 13 residues long. DNA of the CDR3: TGTGCGGGGGGACGGAGCTCTGGAAACACCATATATTTT. This sequence encodes CAGGRSSGNTIYF.

This clone was seen a handful of times. The chain links TRBV4-2 to TRBJ2-7, with D hard to call. Germline values: CDR1 LGHNA, CDR2 YNFKEQ. The CDR3 spans 15 residues. Trimming stripped 0 bases from V and 0 bases from J, with 9 bases between. Written as DNA, the CDR3 is TGTGCCAGCAGCCAAGATCTCTCTACCTCCTACGAGCAGTACGTC. It codes for CASSQDLSTSYEQYV.

This clone was seen a few times. This rearrangement joins TRBV7-9 to TRBJ1-2, with 8 positions matching TRBD1. The length of the CDR3 is 13 residues. Germline V CDR1 and CDR2: SEHNR, FQNEAQ (reference sequence). V shed 5 bases, J shed 4 bases, and the junction held 3 bases outside the gene matches. CDR3 DNA sequence: TGTGCCAGCAGCGGACAGGGTGGCTATGGCTACACCTTC. Translating gives CASSGQGGYGYTF. Supplemented by reference TRBV7-9 and TRBJ1-2, the full variable domain reads DTGVSQNPRHKITKRGQNVTFRCDPISEHNRLYWYRQTLGQGPEFLTYFQNEAQLEKSRLLSDRFSAERPKGSFSTLEIQRTEQGDSAMYLCASSGQGGYGYTFGSGTRLTVV.

This sequence joins TRBV14 and TRBJ2-3, with D possibly matching TRBD1 (7 bases). Germline V lookup: CDR1 SGHDN, CDR2 FVKESK. The CDR3 consists of 16 residues. Deletions cut 1 base from V and 1 base from J, with 12 bases between. The CDR3 is CASSQVGGGGTDTQYF. DNA for the CDR3: TGTGCCAGCAGCCAAGTAGGAGGGGGCGGCACAGATACGCAGTATTTT.

The chain has TRBV15 and TRBJ1-2; no clear D. This CDR3 is built from 13 residues. V lost 1 base, J lost 5 bases, and 8 bases lay in between. Germline CDR1 is LNHNV and CDR2 is YYDKDF (reference sequence). The CDR3 DNA reads as TGTGCCACCAGCAGAGGGGTTTCTTATGGCTACACCTTC. Translation: CATSRGVSYGYTF.

The DNA for the CDR3 is TGTGCCATCAGCGCTATACCCGGGACTAGCAGTGAGCAGTTCTTC. Its protein product is CAISAIPGTSSEQFF. The V gene is TRBV10-3, the J gene TRBJ2-1, with 9 bases lining up with TRBD2. V shed 6 bases and J 9 bases; nucleotides not matched to a gene: 12. In germline, CDR1 is ENHRY, CDR2 SYGVKD. The CDR3 runs 15 residues.

This clone was seen a handful of times. The chain uses TRBV4-2 and TRBJ2-5, with D perhaps TRBD1 (6 bases). Germline V gives CDR1 LGHNA, CDR2 YNFKEQ. V lost 0 bases and J lost 1, with 15 bases in between. The CDR3 consists of 17 residues. The DNA of the CDR3 is TGTGCCAGCAGCCAAGAGGGTCCCGGGACACTCCAAGAGACCCAGTACTTC. This sequence encodes CASSQEGPGTLQETQYF.

The gene calls are TRBV7-9 and TRBJ1-4; 9 nucleotides match TRBD1. The V segment lost 5 bases and the J segment 7 bases; nucleotides outside the gene matches: 5. Germline-derived CDR1 and CDR2 are SEHNR and FQNEAQ (reference sequence). This CDR3 contains 14 residues. CDR3 sequence (DNA): TGTGCCAGCAGCCGCGGGACAGGGCTTGAAAAACTGTTTTTT. It yields the protein CASSRGTGLEKLFF.

This clone was counted many times. The rearrangement joins TRBV30 to TRBJ1-2; D unclear. CDR1 and CDR2 (germline): GTSNPN, SVGIG (reference sequence). Trimming took off 4 bases at V and 7 bases at J, with 10 bases between the two ends. The CDR3 covers 11 residues. DNA of the CDR3: TGTGCCTGGAATCGGAAGTCTGGCTACACCTTC. This codes for CAWNRKSGYTF.

Only a few counts were recorded for this clone. The chain joins TRBV6-4 to TRBJ2-4; 9 positions match TRBD1. The CDR3 totals 14 residues. Trimming cost V 3 bases and J 7 bases; bases outside gene matches: 4. CDR1 MRHNA and CDR2 SNTAGT come from the germline V gene. The DNA for the CDR3 is TGTGCCAGCAGTGAAACAGGGGGCCTGAACATTCAGTACTTC. Its translation is CASSETGGLNIQYF.

The V and J genes are TRBV15 and TRBJ2-6; TRBD1 might be the D (5 bases). From germline, CDR1 is LNHNV and CDR2 YYDKDF (reference sequence). V lost 7 bases, J lost 0 bases, and 10 bases lay in between. This CDR3 has 15 amino acids. The CDR3 protein is CATTQGLSGANVLTF. DNA for the CDR3: TGTGCCACCACCCAGGGCCTCTCTGGGGCCAACGTCCTGACTTTC.

This clone was found a few times. This chain links TRBV30 with TRBJ2-1; D uncertain. Germline V CDR1 and CDR2: GTSNPN, SVGIG (reference sequence). Trimming removed 3 bases at V and 8 bases at J, with 11 bases between. The CDR3 is made up of 12 amino acids. CDR3 loop: CAWSPHGDEQFF. The CDR3 coding sequence is TGTGCCTGGAGCCCTCACGGTGATGAGCAGTTCTTC.

This clone was observed a few times. V and J are TRBV18 and TRBJ2-4; the D gene is possibly TRBD1 (6 bases). Trimming took off 0 bases at V and 0 bases at J, with 9 bases between the two ends. Germline V CDR1 and CDR2: KGHSH, LQKENI. The CDR3 covers 16 residues. The CDR3 nucleotides read TGTGCCAGCTCACCACCGGGACATCTAGCCAAAAACATTCAGTACTTC. The encoded protein is CASSPPGHLAKNIQYF.

The sample holds a few counts of this clone. The gene calls are TRBV2 and TRBJ2-1; D uncertain. Trimming left V 3 bases short and J 5 bases short, with 20 bases between. The CDR3 runs 17 residues. The V gene's germline CDR1 is SNHLY and CDR2 FYNNEI. The CDR3 protein is CASSEWFGPNGHNEQFF. CDR3 nucleotide sequence: TGTGCCAGCAGTGAGTGGTTCGGGCCTAACGGGCACAATGAGCAGTTCTTC.

The rearrangement uses TRBV10-3 and TRBJ1-1; D ambiguous. The CDR3 has 13 residues. V lost 0 bases and J 5 bases, leaving 7 bases between the germline ends. Germline V gives CDR1 ENHRY, CDR2 SYGVKD. The CDR3, as DNA: TGTGCCATCAGTGAGTCGGTTGGAACTGAAGCTTTCTTT. Translated, it gives CAISESVGTEAFF.

This clone was observed a handful of times. This chain links TRBV18 with TRBJ1-1; D is unclear. With 0 bases removed from V and 5 bases from J, the gap between germline ends came to 10 bases. This CDR3 region has 14 residues. Germline lookup yields CDR1 KGHSH and CDR2 LQKENI. The CDR3 DNA sequence: TGTGCCAGCTCACCACCCGTTGGAGGGACTGAAGCTTTCTTT. Its protein product is CASSPPVGGTEAFF.

In this sample, this clone turned up a few times. The chain is built from TRBV4-3 and TRBJ2-1; 9 positions match TRBD2. V dropped 2 bases and J dropped 1; count of bases not matched to a gene: 0. The V gene's germline CDR1 is LGHNA and CDR2 YSLEER. This CDR3 is 15 amino acids long. The CDR3, as DNA: TGCGCCAGCAGCCAACTAGCGGGGTCCTACAATGAGCAGTTCTTC. This sequence encodes CASSQLAGSYNEQFF.

The chain couples TRBV10-3 to TRBJ1-1, with 7 nucleotides matching TRBD1. In germline, CDR1 is ENHRY, CDR2 SYGVKD. J gave up 3 bases and V 2 bases, and 3 bases lay outside the gene matches. CDR3 length equals 14 residues. The CDR3 reads CAISERGQYTEAFF. The CDR3 DNA reads TGTGCCATCAGTGAGCGGGGACAGTACACTGAAGCTTTCTTT.

This clone was counted between two and nine times. The rearrangement links TRBV9 to TRBJ2-7, with 13 nucleotides matching TRBD2. CDR1 SGDLS and CDR2 YYNGEE come from the germline V gene. This CDR3 spans 15 amino acids. With 2 bases clipped from V and 7 bases from J, the junction kept 6 bases outside the gene matches. The CDR3 DNA is TGTGCCAGCAGCGTCGGACTAGCGGGAGCGGGGGAGCAGTACTTC. It codes for CASSVGLAGAGEQYF. Based on the CDR3 plus reference TRBV9 and TRBJ2-7, the full variable domain is DSGVTQTPKHLITATGQRVTLRCSPRSGDLSVYWYQQSLDQGLQFLIQYYNGEERAKGNILERFSAQQFPDLHSELNLSSLELGDSALYFCASSVGLAGAGEQYFGPGTRLTVT.

This clone came up a few times. The chain uses TRBV7-7 and TRBJ2-5; 7 bases are shared with TRBD1. Germline assignment: CDR1 SSHAT and CDR2 FNYEAQ (reference sequence). V gave up 3 bases and J gave up 11 bases; unmatched junction bases: 9. This CDR3 is 13 amino acids long. This chain's CDR3 is CASSLDRLGEQYF. CDR3 in DNA: TGTGCCAGCAGCTTGGACAGGCTCGGGGAGCAGTACTTC. The variable domain in full, with the rest retrieved from reference TRBV7-7 and TRBJ2-5, is GAGVSQSPRYKVTKRGQDVTLRCDPISSHATLYWYQQALGQGPEFLTYFNYEAQPDKSGLPSDRFSAERPEGSISTLTIQRTEQRDSAMYRCASSLDRLGEQYFGPGTRLLVL.

The chain links TRBV7-8 to TRBJ2-5; a possible D gene is TRBD1 (6 bases). V was clipped by 10 bases and J by 5 bases, with 20 bases between them. Per the germline V gene, CDR1 is SGHVS and CDR2 is FQNEAQ. The CDR3 is 14 amino acids. The CDR3 reads CATRTVRYGETQYF. The CDR3, as DNA: TGTGCCACAAGGACAGTTCGGTATGGGGAGACCCAGTACTTC.

The rearrangement uses TRBV5-1 and TRBJ2-1; the D is unclear. V gave up 0 bases and J gave up 5 bases, with 6 bases separating them. CDR1 SGHRS and CDR2 YFSETQ come from the germline V gene. The CDR3 sequence is 13 residues long. In nucleotides, the CDR3 is TGCGCCAGCAGCTTGGTTCTAAACAATGAGCAGTTCTTC. Its protein is CASSLVLNNEQFF. The variable domain in full, with the rest retrieved from reference TRBV5-1 and TRBJ2-1, is KAGVTQTPRYLIKTRGQQVTLSCSPISGHRSVSWYQQTPGQGLQFLFEYFSETQRNKGNFPGRFSGRQFSNSRSEMNVSTLELGDSALYLCASSLVLNNEQFFGPGTRLTVL.